This TCR beta chain was sequenced in a study of blood T cell repertoires in COVID-19. About the research overall: Samples of COVID-19 (acute and convalescent) were obtained from the United States, Italy and Spain.

Repertoires were generated with immunoSEQ multiplex PCR, while TCRdb's copy carries only in-frame clones and drops some. Counted here are just under 250,000 clones, 80% to 90% occurring once; the ten biggest clones make up roughly 4%. The CDR3 has 13 amino acids. V gave up 6 bases and J gave up 3 bases, with 9 bases separating them. The germline gives CDR1 MNHEY, CDR2 SMNVEV (reference sequence). The TCR comes from a woman in her 30s who had recovered from COVID-19. The rearrangement links TRBV27 to TRBJ1-5; D call uncertain. The sample consisted of PBMCs or T cells enriched from blood (not recorded which). The CDR3 spells CASSVHTNQPQHF. The CDR3, as DNA: TGTGCCAGCAGCGTTCACACCAATCAGCCCCAGCATTTT.